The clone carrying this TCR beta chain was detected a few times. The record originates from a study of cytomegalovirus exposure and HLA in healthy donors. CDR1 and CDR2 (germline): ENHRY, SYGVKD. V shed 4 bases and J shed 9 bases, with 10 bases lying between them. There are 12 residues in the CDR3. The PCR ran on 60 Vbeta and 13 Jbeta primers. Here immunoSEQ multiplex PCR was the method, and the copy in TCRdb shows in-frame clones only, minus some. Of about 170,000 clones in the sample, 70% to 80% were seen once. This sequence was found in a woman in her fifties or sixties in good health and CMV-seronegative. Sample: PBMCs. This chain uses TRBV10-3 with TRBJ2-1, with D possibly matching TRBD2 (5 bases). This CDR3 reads CAISAGMGEQFF. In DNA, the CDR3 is TGTGCCATCAGTGCGGGGATGGGTGAGCAGTTCTTC.